The clone carrying this TCR beta chain was observed many times. This sample is part of a study of regulatory T cells in long-lasting Graves disease. Germline V gene sequence: CDR1 SGHDT, CDR2 YYEEEE. V shed 4 bases and J shed 0 bases, with 11 bases lying between them. This CDR3 region has 15 residues. TCR beta libraries were built with iRepertoire HTBI primers and Arm-PCR of CDR3 regions. MiXCR, applied by TCRdb to the multiplex PCR reads, yields one record per CDR3 protein. This sample has about 210,000 distinct CDR3 sequences; around 20% occur once, and the top ten carry roughly 10%. Time point specified: newly diagnosed GD, antithyroid drugs for less than 3 months. PBMC RNA was the source of the TCR library. This sample also belongs to another study, concerning T cells in Graves' hyperthyroidism and ophthalmopathy.

V is TRBV5-6 and J is TRBJ1-5; D is unclear. This TCR was recovered from a woman aged 25 to 45 with Graves disease. This material consisted of peripheral blood mononuclear cells (PBMCs), taken at new diagnosis, from a patient treated with antithyroid drugs. The CDR3, as DNA: TGTGCCAGCAGCCTTCGTCGACGTAGCAATCAGCCCCAGCATTTT. It encodes CASSLRRRSNQPQHF.